These 15 T cell receptor beta chains share one sample of origin, sequenced in a study of neurological immune-mediated disorders. This sample's time point: longitudinal time-point 2. TCRdb redid the calling of the 5' RACE reads with MiXCR, one entry per CDR3 protein. This table holds 57,000 or so distinct CDR3 sequences, around a tenth found once. The sample was PBMCs. These TCRs come from a man aged 25 to 40 in good health.

This clonotype was counted at least ten times. The chain is built from TRBV6-4 and TRBJ2-1; TRBD2 aligns across 12 bases. Germline CDR1 and CDR2: MRHNA and SNTAGT. V was pared by 3 bases and J by 6 bases, with 6 bases of the junction left unmatched. The CDR3 has 16 residues. The CDR3 sequence: CASSERLAGDPNEQFF. Written as DNA, the CDR3 is TGTGCCAGCAGTGAGAGACTAGCGGGAGATCCCAATGAGCAGTTCTTC.

V is TRBV3-1 and J is TRBJ1-4; possibly TRBD1 for D (6 bases). Trimming stripped 7 bases from V and 9 bases from J, with 9 bases between. CDR1 and CDR2 from the germline V gene are LGHDT and YNNKEL (reference sequence). The CDR3 covers 11 residues. CDR3 DNA: TGTGCCAGCATGGGGGACAAAAAACTGTTTTTT. Protein product: CASMGDKKLFF.

This clonotype was counted ten times or more. J is TRBJ2-4 and V is TRBV7-2, with D perhaps matching TRBD1 (6 bases). V lost 1 base and J lost 3, with 10 bases in between. Germline values: CDR1 SGHTA, CDR2 FQGNSA. The length of the CDR3 is 15 residues. Here the CDR3 DNA reads TGTGCCAGCAGCTTAGACCTAGGGGGCAAAAACATTCAGTACTTC. Translated: CASSLDLGGKNIQYF.

This clonotype has ten or more counts. The chain combines TRBV5-1 with TRBJ2-7, with 10 bases that match TRBD2. Trimming at V came to 0 bases and at J to 12 bases, leaving 9 bases not matched to a gene. The CDR3 spans 14 residues. The germline CDR1 and CDR2 sequences are SGHRS and YFSETQ. The CDR3 sequence: CASSLAASGSRRYF. The CDR3 DNA reads TGCGCCAGCAGCTTGGCGGCTAGCGGGAGCCGGCGGTACTTC.

Ten or more counts support this clonotype. V usage is TRBV29-1 and J usage is TRBJ1-1; 7 bases map to TRBD1. After removal of 5 bases from V and 4 bases from J, the junction contained 4 bases not matched to a gene. The germline gives CDR1 SQVTM, CDR2 ANQGSEA. CDR3 size: 12 residues. CDR3 sequence reads: CSVTRGITEAFF. DNA of the CDR3: TGCAGCGTTACCAGGGGGATCACTGAAGCTTTCTTT. The whole variable domain, filled in from reference TRBV29-1 and TRBJ1-1, reads SAVISQKPSRDICQRGTSLTIQCQVDSQVTMMFWYRQQPGQSLTLIATANQGSEATYESGFVIDKFPISRPNLTFSTLTVSNMSPEDSSIYLCSVTRGITEAFFGQGTRLTVV.

This clonotype was counted many times. The rearrangement uses TRBV3-1 and TRBJ2-7, with D tentatively TRBD2 (5 bases). Per the germline V gene, CDR1 is LGHDT and CDR2 is YNNKEL (reference sequence). The CDR3 has 16 amino acids. V gave up 0 bases and J gave up 5 bases, with 17 bases separating them. CDR3 in DNA: TGTGCCAGCAGCCAAGACGGAGGAATACCGGGCGACGAGCAGTACTTC. This sequence encodes CASSQDGGIPGDEQYF.

This clonotype has a count of ten or more. The V call is TRBV5-1, the J call TRBJ2-7; D possibly corresponds to TRBD1 (5 bases). The CDR3 covers 13 residues. V was pared by 0 bases and J by 4 bases, with 8 bases between. Germline CDR1 SGHRS, CDR2 YFSETQ. The CDR3 coding sequence is TGCGCCAGCAGCTTGGACAGGAGTTACGAGCAGTACTTC. This gives the protein CASSLDRSYEQYF.

At least ten counts were recorded for this clonotype. The chain links TRBV18 to TRBJ2-7; 10 bases are a match to TRBD1. The V segment lost 4 bases and the J segment 0 bases; nucleotides outside the gene matches: 3. CDR3 length: 15 amino acids. CDR1 KGHSH and CDR2 LQKENI come from the germline V gene. The CDR3 protein is CASSRQGAISYEQYF. In DNA form, the CDR3 reads TGTGCCAGCTCACGACAGGGGGCAATCTCCTACGAGCAGTACTTC.

At least ten counts were recorded for this clonotype. The chain joins TRBV7-2 to TRBJ2-1, with 9 bases that match TRBD2. Germline V gene data show CDR1 as SGHTA and CDR2 as FQGNSA. CDR3 length equals 15 residues. The V gene end was trimmed by 7 bases and the J gene end by 12 bases; junction bases not matched to a gene: 16. The CDR3 region is CASTLSGRTPWGQFF. The CDR3 nucleotides read TGTGCCAGCACCCTAAGCGGGAGGACCCCTTGGGGGCAGTTCTTC.

To note about this clonotype: Given a much more abundant clone one base away, this may be a read error. The chain couples TRBV9 to TRBJ2-5, with D possibly TRBD2 on 6 matching bases. Germline V gene lookup returns CDR1 SGDLS and CDR2 YYNGEE. Trimming shortened V by 0 bases and J by 5 bases, and 14 bases separated the two germline ends. The CDR3 runs to 15 residues. CDR3 sequence (DNA): TGTGCCAGCAGCGTAGGGGGCGAGGGACTTGAGACCCAGTACTTC. Translated: CASSVGGEGLETQYF.

The rearrangement uses TRBV7-9 and TRBJ2-7; 12 bases map to TRBD2. The CDR3 is 15 residues long. Germline trimming cut 5 bases from V and 7 bases from J; bases unmatched to any gene: 9. Germline CDR1 and CDR2: SEHNR and FQNEAQ (reference sequence). CDR3 nucleotides: TGTGCCAGCAGCCTCTGGACTAGCGGGATCGAGGAGCAGTACTTC. Amino acid sequence: CASSLWTSGIEEQYF.

This clonotype was found many times. V and J are TRBV10-2 and TRBJ2-7, with D maybe TRBD1 (5 bases). Trimming left V 4 bases short and J 6 bases short, with 16 bases between. CDR1 is WSHSY, CDR2 SAAADI, per germline. The CDR3 runs 14 residues. The CDR3 region has the DNA TGCGCCAGCAGTGTGGGCAGGGTGGATAGCGAGCAGTACTTC. Amino acids: CASSVGRVDSEQYF.

This clonotype has just a few counts. The chain employs TRBV30 and TRBJ2-1; D is possibly TRBD2 (5 bases). The CDR3 extends over 15 amino acids. V lost 0 bases, J lost 1 base, and 10 bases lay in between. Looked up from germline, CDR1 is GTSNPN and CDR2 is SVGIG (reference sequence). This CDR3 is CAWSVLSGSYNEQFF. The CDR3 DNA reads as TGTGCCTGGAGTGTATTATCGGGATCCTACAATGAGCAGTTCTTC.

This clonotype has ten or more counts. The chain employs TRBV20-1 and TRBJ1-4, with D unresolved. CDR3 length: 16 residues. Germline V lookup: CDR1 DFQATT, CDR2 SNEGSKA (reference sequence). The V and J ends lost 0 bases and 1 base respectively, with 12 bases between them. This CDR3 reads CSARDLPSRTNEKLFF. Written as DNA, the CDR3 is TGCAGTGCTAGAGACCTACCCAGTAGAACTAATGAAAAACTGTTTTTT.

The chain links TRBV12-3 or TRBV12-4 to TRBJ2-7; D gene unclear. Trimming cost V 6 bases and J 5 bases, with 20 bases left between them. This CDR3 has 15 residues. CDR3 residues: CASRDAQRALDEQYF. CDR3 nucleotides: TGTGCCAGCAGGGACGCGCAGCGAGCCCTCGACGAGCAGTACTTC.